The 19 T cell receptor beta chains given below trace back to one sample, sequenced in a study of T cells in Graves' hyperthyroidism and ophthalmopathy. Amplified TCR beta CDR3 regions came from RNA transcripts. Carried out on the TCR CDR3, a first-round RT-PCR used the HTBI primer set. MiXCR, run by TCRdb on the multiplex PCR reads, gives a single entry per CDR3 protein. There are around 700,000 distinct CDR3 sequences in the sample; 15% to 20% occur only once, and over 15% lies in the top ten. Material for sequencing was blood. These receptors all come from a woman between 50 and 59 years old with Graves' hyperthyroidism that later progressed to Graves' ophthalmopathy.

This clonotype has ten or more counts. This chain connects TRBV5-1 to TRBJ2-1; TRBD2 matches 12 bases. The CDR3 has 18 amino acids. J was trimmed by 0 bases and V by 3 bases; bases with no gene match: 7. Germline CDR1 is SGHRS and CDR2 is YFSETQ. The CDR3, as DNA: TGCGCCAGCAGCTCCCCTACTAGCGGGGGGTACTCCTACAATGAGCAGTTCTTC. It is translated as CASSSPTSGGYSYNEQFF.

The sample holds many counts of this clonotype. The chain links TRBV11-2 to TRBJ2-1, with 8 bases aligning to TRBD2. The CDR3 runs 15 residues. V was pared by 7 bases and J by 8 bases, with 13 bases of the junction left unmatched. Germline V gene data show CDR1 as SGHAT and CDR2 as FQNNGV. The CDR3 protein is CASTYNTGGGDEQFF. DNA for the CDR3: TGTGCCAGCACCTACAACACGGGGGGGGGCGATGAGCAGTTCTTC.

This clonotype came up many times. This rearrangement joins TRBV7-2 to TRBJ1-2; the D gene is possibly TRBD1 (6 bases). The CDR3 sequence is 13 residues long. Germline assignment: CDR1 SGHTA and CDR2 FQGNSA. V lost 4 bases, J lost 2 bases, and 8 bases lay in between. In DNA form, the CDR3 reads TGTGCCAGCAGCTATGGACAGAACTATGGCTACACCTTC. It encodes CASSYGQNYGYTF.

This clonotype occurred a few times. V usage is TRBV7-9 and J usage is TRBJ2-4; TRBD2 might be the D (6 bases). With 0 bases removed from V and 3 bases from J, the gap between germline ends came to 12 bases. This CDR3 comprises 16 residues. Germline CDR1 and CDR2: SEHNR and FQNEAQ (reference sequence). The CDR3 reads CASSLAEGIGKNIQYF. The CDR3 region has the DNA TGTGCCAGCAGCTTAGCGGAGGGGATAGGCAAAAACATTCAGTACTTC.

The rearrangement uses TRBV6-1 and TRBJ1-6, with a weak D call TRBD1 (5 bases). V lost 3 bases and J 0 bases, leaving 9 bases between the germline ends. Germline CDR1 is MNHNS and CDR2 is SASEGT. This CDR3 has 16 residues. The CDR3 reads CASSETRASYNSPLHF. The DNA of the CDR3 is TGTGCCAGCAGTGAGACCAGGGCCTCCTATAATTCACCCCTCCACTTT.

This clonotype was picked up a small number of times. In nucleotides, the CDR3 is TGCAGTGCTAAGAGTAGCCTAGCGAGAAACACAGATACGCAGTATTTT. Its protein product is CSAKSSLARNTDTQYF. The chain joins TRBV20-1 to TRBJ2-3, with a weak D call TRBD2 (6 bases). Germline CDR1 reads DFQATT; CDR2 reads SNEGSKA (reference sequence). Trimming removed 4 bases at V and 2 bases at J, with 19 bases between. This CDR3 contains 16 residues.

This clonotype was detected a few times. The chain has TRBV4-2 and TRBJ2-3; D is undetermined. Germline CDR1 reads LGHNA; CDR2 reads YNFKEQ. Trimming took off 3 bases at V and 3 bases at J, with 7 bases between the two ends. The CDR3 totals 13 residues. In nucleotides, the CDR3 is TGTGCCAGCAGCCAGAGAAGAACAGATACGCAGTATTTT. It codes for CASSQRRTDTQYF.

This clonotype was detected only a few times. The chain recombines TRBV9 with TRBJ1-3; TRBD1 is a possible D gene (6 bases). V was clipped by 3 bases and J by 2 bases, with 12 bases between them. The CDR3 length is 15 residues. CDR1 and CDR2 (germline): SGDLS, YYNGEE. CDR3 amino acids: CASSAYGGPGNTIYF. CDR3 nucleotides: TGTGCCAGCAGCGCCTATGGGGGGCCTGGAAACACCATATATTTT.

The table lists this clonotype with many counts. The chain carries TRBV7-9 and TRBJ2-7, with D tentatively TRBD1 (6 bases). Germline V gives CDR1 SEHNR, CDR2 FQNEAQ (reference sequence). CDR3 length equals 14 residues. V was cut by 7 bases and J by 4 bases, with 17 bases left in between. The CDR3 nucleotides read TGTGCCAGCACCGACCTGGACAGACCTTACGAGCAGTACTTC. Protein: CASTDLDRPYEQYF.

This clonotype appeared many times. This chain joins TRBV6-1 and TRBJ1-1; unclear D gene. The ends were cut back, 7 bases at V and 1 base at J, with 7 bases in the middle. The CDR3 sequence is 12 residues long. In germline, CDR1 is MNHNS, CDR2 SASEGT. The CDR3 sequence: CASMWGNTEAFF. In DNA form, the CDR3 reads TGTGCCAGCATGTGGGGGAACACTGAAGCTTTCTTT.

This clonotype was detected only a few times. The chain couples TRBV10-3 to TRBJ1-2; 8 positions agree with TRBD1. V gave up 11 bases and J gave up 2 bases; unmatched junction bases: 10. Germline lookup yields CDR1 ENHRY and CDR2 SYGVKD. There are 14 residues in the CDR3. The CDR3 region has the DNA TGTGCCCTATGGGGGACAGGAACAAACTATGGCTACACCTTC. Encoded protein: CALWGTGTNYGYTF.

There are many counts of this clonotype. The chain joins TRBV6-1 to TRBJ2-5, with TRBD2 matching over 8 bases. Germline trimming cut 7 bases from V and 4 bases from J; bases unmatched to any gene: 11. Germline V gene data show CDR1 as MNHNS and CDR2 as SASEGT. The CDR3 totals 15 residues. CDR3 protein: CASTRSGAGAETQYF. As DNA, the CDR3 is TGTGCCAGCACCCGGAGCGGAGCGGGGGCAGAGACCCAGTACTTC.

In this sample, this clonotype turned up many times. V is TRBV20-1 and J is TRBJ2-1; D unresolved. From germline, CDR1 is DFQATT and CDR2 SNEGSKA (reference sequence). The CDR3 runs 12 residues. V was shortened by 3 bases and J by 7 bases, with 10 bases between the two germline ends. The chain's CDR3 is CSASGQTNEQFF. The CDR3 nucleotides are TGCAGTGCTAGTGGCCAGACTAATGAGCAGTTCTTC.

In the case of this clonotype: This may be a read error: a much more frequent sequence differs by one nucleotide. The J gene is TRBJ2-5, the V gene TRBV12-3 or TRBV12-4; perhaps TRBD2 as D (7 bases). The CDR3 runs to 14 residues. Trimming removed 3 bases from V and 6 bases from J, with 14 bases in between. CDR3 amino acids: CASSFIGGPKTQYF. CDR3 bases: TGTGCCAGCAGTTTCATCGGGGGGCCCAAGACCCAGTACTTC.

The V gene is TRBV3-1, the J gene TRBJ1-5, with 9 bases aligning to TRBD1. Trimming at V came to 0 bases and at J to 7 bases, leaving 4 bases not matched to a gene. The CDR3 is 15 amino acids. Germline V gives CDR1 LGHDT, CDR2 YNNKEL (reference sequence). The CDR3 protein is CASSQDTGGEQPQHF. The CDR3 nucleotides are TGTGCCAGCAGCCAAGACACAGGGGGCGAACAGCCCCAGCATTTT.

This clonotype was detected a few times. The chain combines TRBV11-2 with TRBJ2-3; D possibly corresponds to TRBD2 (5 bases). This CDR3 is 15 amino acids long. Germline V gene lookup returns CDR1 SGHAT and CDR2 FQNNGV. The V and J ends lost 2 bases and 1 base respectively, with 10 bases between them. CDR3: CASSLFGEGTDTQYF. The CDR3 DNA follows: TGTGCCAGCAGCTTATTCGGGGAAGGCACAGATACGCAGTATTTT. Drawing the rest from reference TRBV11-2 and TRBJ2-3, the complete variable domain is EAGVAQSPRYKIIEKRQSVAFWCNPISGHATLYWYQQILGQGPKLLIQFQNNGVVDDSQLPKDRFSAERLKGVDSTLKIQPAKLEDSAVYLCASSLFGEGTDTQYFGPGTRLTVL.

This clonotype was found a few times. In DNA, the CDR3 is TGTGCCAGCAGTGGGGTAGGAAATTCACCCCTCCACTTT. Its protein product is CASSGVGNSPLHF. The chain carries TRBV6-2 or TRBV6-3 and TRBJ1-6, with D hard to call. Trimming removed 5 bases from V and 7 bases from J, with 9 bases in between. Looked up from germline, CDR1 is MNHEY and CDR2 is SVGEGT. This CDR3 has 13 residues.

V is TRBV19 and J is TRBJ1-2, with D possibly matching TRBD1 (5 bases). V lost 11 bases to trimming and J lost 10 bases, with 23 bases between them. Germline V CDR1 and CDR2: LNHDA, SQIVND (reference sequence). The CDR3 has 13 residues. The CDR3 protein is CAVRGAERTLYTF. The DNA of the CDR3 is TGTGCCGTCCGAGGGGCAGAAAGGACCCTCTACACCTTC.

The V and J genes are TRBV29-1 and TRBJ2-2; D is perhaps TRBD1 or TRBD2 (6 bases each). Trimming cost V 0 bases and J 7 bases, with 15 bases left between them. Germline loops: CDR1 SQVTM, CDR2 ANQGSEA. This CDR3 is built from 15 residues. In nucleotides, the CDR3 is TGCAGCGTTGAAGAGGGGGGCGGGTTTGGCGGGGAGCTGTTTTTT. Translation: CSVEEGGGFGGELFF.